The 28 T cell receptor beta chains below all came from one sample that was sequenced in a study of technical replicates of blood from a few donors. Produced via immunoSEQ multiplex PCR; TCRdb's table is partial and in-frame only. The sample lists some 70,000 clones, roughly 89% occurring once. The sequenced sample consisted of T cells isolated from PBMCs. The receptors shown here come from a human donor in good health.

The gene calls are TRBV6-6 and TRBJ2-7, with 12 bases aligning to TRBD2. With V trimmed by 10 bases and J by 1 base, 11 bases remained unmatched. Germline CDR1 MNHNY, CDR2 SVGAGI (reference sequence). This CDR3 contains 16 residues. CDR3 sequence: CATLAFTSGGSYEQYF. DNA of the CDR3: TGTGCCACCCTTGCCTTCACTAGCGGGGGGTCCTACGAGCAGTACTTC.

This chain uses TRBV6-4 with TRBJ2-1; 10 nucleotides line up with TRBD1. Trimming at V came to 4 bases and at J to 6 bases, leaving 6 bases not matched to a gene. The CDR3 loop spans 15 amino acids. In germline, CDR1 is MRHNA, CDR2 SNTAGT. CDR3 in amino acids: CASSASDRGGNEQFF. CDR3 sequence (DNA): TGTGCCAGCAGTGCCTCGGACAGGGGGGGCAATGAGCAGTTCTTC.

With regard to this clone: A junction boundary mismatches the germline segment, possibly from a read error. The chain has TRBV6-1 and TRBJ1-1, with D hard to call. Germline V gene lookup returns CDR1 MNHNS and CDR2 SASEGT. The CDR3 runs to 12 residues. The CDR3 loop reads CRTLGFNTEAFF. In DNA, the CDR3 is TGCCGGACTCTGGGGTTTAACACTGAAGCTTTCTTT.

This clone showed up just once. The chain has TRBV11-2 and TRBJ2-4, with D unresolved. Germline assignment: CDR1 SGHAT and CDR2 FQNNGV. The CDR3 is made up of 15 amino acids. V gave up 0 bases and J gave up 0 bases, with 6 bases separating them. CDR3 sequence (DNA): TGTGCCAGCAGCTTAGACAGGCTAGCCAAAAACATTCAGTACTTC. Residues: CASSLDRLAKNIQYF.

The chain links TRBV9 to TRBJ2-2, with unresolved D. From germline, CDR1 is SGDLS and CDR2 YYNGEE. Trimming stripped 4 bases from V and 6 bases from J, with 7 bases between. The CDR3 has 12 residues. The CDR3 bases are TGTGCCAGCAGCTTGCTAGCCGGGGAGCTGTTTTTT. It yields the protein CASSLLAGELFF.

The DNA of the CDR3 is TGTGCCAGCAGCTTGACAGGGGCCTACGAGCAGTACTTC. Its protein is CASSLTGAYEQYF. The J gene is TRBJ2-7, the V gene TRBV7-6, with TRBD1 matching over 8 bases. V lost 3 bases and J lost 2; bases outside the gene matches: 0. This CDR3 has 13 amino acids. In germline, CDR1 is SGHVS, CDR2 FNYEAQ.

This chain uses TRBV10-3 with TRBJ1-5; 7 positions agree with TRBD1. The length of the CDR3 is 13 residues. In germline, CDR1 is ENHRY, CDR2 SYGVKD. V dropped 10 bases and J dropped 5; count of bases not matched to a gene: 8. The CDR3 sequence is CATTGAQDQPQHF. CDR3 DNA: TGTGCCACAACAGGGGCCCAAGATCAGCCCCAGCATTTT.

V and J are TRBV7-8 and TRBJ2-7; weak D call: TRBD1 (6 bases). This CDR3 region has 14 residues. The germline V gene has CDR1 SGHVS and CDR2 FQNEAQ. Trimming took 5 bases from V and 7 from J, leaving 18 bases between them. Here the CDR3 reads CASSNRDQAFEQYF. The CDR3 coding sequence is TGTGCCAGCAGCAACAGGGACCAGGCCTTTGAGCAGTACTTC. Using reference TRBV7-8 and TRBJ2-7 for the parts outside the CDR3, the full variable domain is GAGVSQSPRYKVAKRGQDVALRCDPISGHVSLFWYQQALGQGPEFLTYFQNEAQLDKSGLPSDRFFAERPEGSVSTLKIQRTQQEDSAVYLCASSNRDQAFEQYFGPGTRLTVT.

This sequence joins TRBV9 and TRBJ2-7; 8 nucleotides line up with TRBD2. From germline, CDR1 is SGDLS and CDR2 YYNGEE. The CDR3 consists of 14 residues. J lost 2 bases, V lost 0 bases, and 1 base had no gene match. CDR3 residues: CASSVDGRAYEQYF. The CDR3, as DNA: TGTGCCAGCAGCGTAGACGGGAGGGCCTACGAGCAGTACTTC.

This chain links TRBV6-5 with TRBJ1-2; TRBD1 matches at 7 bases. Losses at the gene ends were 1 base for V and 2 bases for J; bases not matched to a gene: 4. The CDR3 sequence is 15 residues long. Germline V gene sequence: CDR1 MNHEY, CDR2 SVGAGI. The CDR3 nucleotides read TGTGCCAGCAGTTACTTTAAGGGACAGAACTATGGCTACACCTTC. As protein: CASSYFKGQNYGYTF.

The chain uses TRBV18 and TRBJ2-7; no clear D gene. Trimming left V 4 bases short and J 2 bases short, with 12 bases between. Germline V lookup: CDR1 KGHSH, CDR2 LQKENI. CDR3 length equals 14 residues. The CDR3, as DNA: TGTGCCAGCTCACTTCTTGTGGCTCCCTACGAGCAGTACTTC. The encoded protein is CASSLLVAPYEQYF.

This clone occurred once. CDR3 DNA: TGCGCCAGCAGCCAACTTGGACTAGCTATAGATACGCAGTATTTT. Protein: CASSQLGLAIDTQYF. This chain links TRBV4-1 with TRBJ2-3; 8 bases are a match to TRBD2. The trim removed 2 bases at V and 5 bases at J, leaving 6 bases unmatched. Per the germline V gene, CDR1 is MGHRA and CDR2 is YSYEKL. CDR3 length equals 15 residues.

The rearrangement joins TRBV2 to TRBJ1-3; 9 positions match TRBD1. With V trimmed by 9 bases and J by 4 bases, 7 bases remained unmatched. The CDR3 covers 14 residues. Germline V gene lookup returns CDR1 SNHLY and CDR2 FYNNEI. The CDR3 here is CARKRTGEGNTIYF. CDR3 DNA sequence: TGTGCCAGAAAAAGGACAGGGGAAGGAAACACCATATATTTT. The full variable domain, completed using reference TRBV2 and TRBJ1-3, is EPEVTQTPSHQVTQMGQEVILRCVPISNHLYFYWYRQILGQKVEFLVSFYNNEISEKSEIFDDQFSVERPDGSNFTLKIRSTKLEDSAMYFCARKRTGEGNTIYFGEGSWLTVV.

This chain joins TRBV7-2 and TRBJ1-3, with D hard to call. V shed 3 bases and J shed 9 bases, with 6 bases lying between them. This CDR3 region has 11 residues. CDR1 and CDR2 (germline): SGHTA, FQGNSA. The CDR3 coding sequence is TGTGCCAGCAGCTTTAGCAGCACCATATATTTT. As protein: CASSFSSTIYF.

V usage is TRBV27 and J usage is TRBJ1-5, with D uncertain. Trimming removed 2 bases from V and 3 bases from J, with 11 bases in between. The CDR3 length is 15 residues. Germline values: CDR1 MNHEY, CDR2 SMNVEV (reference sequence). The CDR3 here is CASSLDWRNNQPQHF. In DNA, the CDR3 is TGTGCCAGCAGTTTAGACTGGAGGAACAATCAGCCCCAGCATTTT.

The V gene is TRBV7-9, the J gene TRBJ2-7, with D perhaps TRBD2 (6 bases). The CDR3 contains 14 residues. CDR1 and CDR2 (germline): SEHNR, FQNEAQ (reference sequence). Trimming shortened V by 4 bases and J by 5 bases, and 15 bases separated the two germline ends. The CDR3 is CASSSFKRVNEQYF. CDR3 bases: TGTGCCAGCAGCTCTTTCAAGCGGGTAAACGAGCAGTACTTC.

The chain employs TRBV13 and TRBJ1-2, with D possibly matching TRBD1 (6 bases). Trimming took 5 bases from V and 4 from J, leaving 14 bases between them. The CDR3 length is 14 residues. CDR1 and CDR2 (germline): PRHDT, FYEKMQ (reference sequence). CDR3 residues: CASSTGTNFYGYTF. The CDR3 DNA reads as TGTGCCAGCAGCACAGGGACAAACTTCTATGGCTACACCTTC. The full variable domain, in which reference TRBV13 and TRBJ1-2 provide the parts outside the CDR3, is AAGVIQSPRHLIKEKRETATLKCYPIPRHDTVYWYQQGPGQDPQFLISFYEKMQSDKGSIPDRFSAQQFSDYHSELNMSSLELGDSALYFCASSTGTNFYGYTFGSGTRLTVV.

The chain combines TRBV30 with TRBJ1-1; possible D gene TRBD1, 5 bases. V lost 0 bases and J lost 1, with 6 bases in between. The length of the CDR3 is 13 residues. Germline V gives CDR1 GTSNPN, CDR2 SVGIG (reference sequence). The CDR3 bases are TGTGCCTGGAGTGTAGACAGGAACACTGAAGCTTTCTTT. It translates to CAWSVDRNTEAFF.

This chain joins TRBV29-1 and TRBJ2-7; perhaps TRBD2 as D (5 bases). Germline V gene lookup returns CDR1 SQVTM and CDR2 ANQGSEA. V lost 4 bases and J lost 3, with 10 bases in between. The CDR3 has 12 residues. Written as DNA, the CDR3 is TGCAGCGTTGGGGAGCATCTCTACGAGCAGTACTTC. As protein: CSVGEHLYEQYF.

This clone was observed a handful of times. The CDR3 nucleotides are TGTGCCAGCGGGGGACAGCTGAACACTGAAGCTTTCTTT. Encoded protein: CASGGQLNTEAFF. The V gene is TRBV11-1, the J gene TRBJ1-1; 7 nucleotides match TRBD1. Germline loops: CDR1 SGHAT, CDR2 FQDESV (reference sequence). Losses at the gene ends were 8 bases for V and 0 bases for J; bases not matched to a gene: 3. The CDR3 spans 13 residues. The full variable domain, completed using reference TRBV11-1 and TRBJ1-1, is EAEVAQSPRYKITEKSQAVAFWCDPISGHATLYWYRQILGQGPELLVQFQDESVVDDSQLPKDRFSAERLKGVDSTLKIQPAELGDSAMYLCASGGQLNTEAFFGQGTRLTVV.

This chain uses TRBV6-5 with TRBJ2-7, with D tentatively TRBD2 (6 bases). V was cut by 2 bases and J by 3 bases, with 11 bases left in between. This CDR3 contains 14 residues. Germline assignment: CDR1 MNHEY and CDR2 SVGAGI. CDR3 DNA: TGTGCCAGCAGTTACGATTTGGGACTCTACGAGCAGTACTTC. Protein: CASSYDLGLYEQYF.

The genes are TRBV19 and TRBJ2-5; a weak D match, TRBD1 (5 bases). CDR3 length: 15 amino acids. V was clipped by 4 bases and J by 1 base, with 13 bases between them. CDR1 is LNHDA and CDR2 is SQIVND in the germline V gene (reference sequence). The CDR3 coding sequence is TGTGCCAGTAGTACCCTATCAGGGCGCCAAGAGACCCAGTACTTC. This translates into CASSTLSGRQETQYF.

The genes are TRBV7-9 and TRBJ2-1; 12 bases match TRBD2. The CDR3 sequence is 19 residues long. V trimming: 3 bases; J trimming: 4 bases; junction bases outside the gene matches: 13. Germline values: CDR1 SEHNR, CDR2 FQNEAQ (reference sequence). DNA of the CDR3: TGTGCCAGCAGCTTTGTTGCTAGCGGGAGGGCCTTCTGGTACAATGAGCAGTTCTTC. Amino acids: CASSFVASGRAFWYNEQFF.

The genes are TRBV9 and TRBJ2-7, with 7 bases matching TRBD2. V lost 1 base to trimming and J lost 5 bases; unmatched junction nucleotides: 6. This CDR3 is 14 amino acids long. Germline V gives CDR1 SGDLS, CDR2 YYNGEE. CDR3 in DNA: TGTGCCAGCAGCGTATCCGGGAGGAGCGACGAGCAGTACTTC. Its protein is CASSVSGRSDEQYF.

The chain carries TRBV28 and TRBJ2-2; D unclear. The ends were cut back, 1 base at V and 6 bases at J, with 6 bases in the middle. Germline values: CDR1 MDHEN, CDR2 SYDVKM. This CDR3 is built from 13 residues. DNA for the CDR3: TGTGCCAGCAGTTTATTAGCTGCCGGGGAGCTGTTTTTT. Residues: CASSLLAAGELFF.

The chain links TRBV6-5 to TRBJ2-1; D is perhaps TRBD2 (6 bases). This CDR3 has 14 residues. The V end lost 4 bases, the J end lost 4 bases, and 11 bases lay between the germline ends. Germline values: CDR1 MNHEY, CDR2 SVGAGI. CDR3 sequence reads: CASSSGLAYNEQFF. CDR3 in DNA: TGTGCCAGCAGTTCAGGCCTAGCGTACAATGAGCAGTTCTTC.

This clone was detected once. J is TRBJ1-1 and V is TRBV7-9; D perhaps matches TRBD1 (6 bases). Deletions cut 7 bases from V and 7 bases from J, with 19 bases between. This CDR3 is built from 14 residues. Germline CDR1 reads SEHNR; CDR2 reads FQNEAQ (reference sequence). The CDR3 is CASKLQDSFYEAFF. CDR3 in DNA: TGTGCCAGCAAATTACAGGACAGTTTTTATGAAGCTTTCTTT. Combining the CDR3 with reference TRBV7-9 and TRBJ1-1 gives the whole variable domain DTGVSQNPRHKITKRGQNVTFRCDPISEHNRLYWYRQTLGQGPEFLTYFQNEAQLEKSRLLSDRFSAERPKGSFSTLEIQRTEQGDSAMYLCASKLQDSFYEAFFGQGTRLTVV.

The CDR3 bases are TGTGCCAGCTCGGGAGTCTACGAGCAGTACTTC. Its protein is CASSGVYEQYF. The chain recombines TRBV21-1 with TRBJ2-7; the DNA was not compared with TRBD2, the D call given in the table. TRBV21-1 is annotated as a pseudogene. The CDR3 has 11 amino acids.